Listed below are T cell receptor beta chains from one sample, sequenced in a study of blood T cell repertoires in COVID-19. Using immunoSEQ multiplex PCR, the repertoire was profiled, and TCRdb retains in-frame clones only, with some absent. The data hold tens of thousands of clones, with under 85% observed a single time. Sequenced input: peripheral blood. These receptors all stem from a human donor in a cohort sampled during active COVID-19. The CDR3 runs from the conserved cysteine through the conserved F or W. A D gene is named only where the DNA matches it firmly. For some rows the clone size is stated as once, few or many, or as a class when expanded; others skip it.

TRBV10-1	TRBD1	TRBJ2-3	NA	TGCGCCAGCAGTGAGTGGGGACAGGGGGCAACAGATACGCAGTATTTT	CASSEWGQGATDTQYF
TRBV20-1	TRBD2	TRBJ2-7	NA	TGCAGTGCTAGTAGCGGGCACGAGCAGTACTTC	CSASSGHEQYF
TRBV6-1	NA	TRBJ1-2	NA	TGTGCCAGCAGTGAAGTGGCAGACTATGGCTACACCTTC	CASSEVADYGYTF
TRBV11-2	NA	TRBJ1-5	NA	TGTGCCAGCAGCCCCGATCGGACAGTTAGCAATCAGCCCCAGCATTTT	CASSPDRTVSNQPQHF
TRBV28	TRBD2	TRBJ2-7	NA	TGTGCCAGCAGTTTAGGCGGGGGGACCTACGAGCAGTACTTC	CASSLGGGTYEQYF
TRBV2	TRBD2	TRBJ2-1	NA	TGTGCCAGCAGTGAAACTAGCGGGGTATGGAATGAGCAGTTCTTC	CASSETSGVWNEQFF
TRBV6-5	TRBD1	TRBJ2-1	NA	TGTGCCAGCATTTTGACAGGGGGGTACAATGAGCAGTTCTTC	CASILTGGYNEQFF
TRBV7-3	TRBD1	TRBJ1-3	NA	TGTGCCAGCAGCCTTGGGACAGGGGGGAACACCATATATTTT	CASSLGTGGNTIYF
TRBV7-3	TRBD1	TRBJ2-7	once	TGTGCCAGCAGCTTAGATCCTCCGGGACAGGGGATCAACGAGCAGTACTTC	CASSLDPPGQGINEQYF
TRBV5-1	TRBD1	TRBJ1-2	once	TGCGCCAGCAGCTTTGGGGACAGGTCTCCGGGGAACTATGGCTACACCTTC	CASSFGDRSPGNYGYTF
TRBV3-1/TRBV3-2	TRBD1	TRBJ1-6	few	TGTGCCAGCAGCCAAGCTGGGACAGATAATTCACCCCTCCACTTT	CASSQAGTDNSPLHF
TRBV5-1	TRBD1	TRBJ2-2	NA	TGCGCCAGCAGCTTGACAGGGGGCACCGGGGAGCTGTTTTTT	CASSLTGGTGELFF
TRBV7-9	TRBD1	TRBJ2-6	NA	TGTGCCAGCAGCTTAGTAGTTGGACAGGGCATCTCTGGGGCCAACGTCCTGACTTTC	CASSLVVGQGISGANVLTF
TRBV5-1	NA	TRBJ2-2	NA	TGCGCCAGCAGCCCGACAGGACCGAACACCGGGGAGCTGTTTTTT	CASSPTGPNTGELFF
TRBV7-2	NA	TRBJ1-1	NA	TGTGCCAGCAGCCTCGGGAGGGGCATGAACACTGAAGCTTTCTTT	CASSLGRGMNTEAFF
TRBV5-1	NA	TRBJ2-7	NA	TGCGCCAGCAGCTTGGGGCAGGGGGGAGACTACGAGCAGTACTTC	CASSLGQGGDYEQYF
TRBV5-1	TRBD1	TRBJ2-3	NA	TGCGCCAGCAGCCCTTCCACCCCTACCGGGACAGGAACAGATACGCAGTATTTT	CASSPSTPTGTGTDTQYF
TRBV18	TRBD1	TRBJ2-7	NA	TGTGCCAGCTCACCAGCACAGGGGAGTGCGTACGAGCAGTACTTC	CASSPAQGSAYEQYF
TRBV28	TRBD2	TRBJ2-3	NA	TGTGCCAGCTCCCGCCCCACTAGCGGGGGGTTGGCAGATACGCAGTATTTT	CASSRPTSGGLADTQYF
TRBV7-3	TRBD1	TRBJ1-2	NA	TGTGCCAGCAGCATCACAGGGGCTTCTGAGAGGCTAGGCTACACCTTC	CASSITGASERLGYTF
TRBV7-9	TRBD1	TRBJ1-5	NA	TGTGCCAGCAGCTCAAGGGACACAGGGGGCAATCAGCCCCAGCATTTT	CASSSRDTGGNQPQHF
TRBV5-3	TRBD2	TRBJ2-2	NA	TGTGCCAGAAGTCCGACCCGAGCCACTAGCGGGGGGTCGAACACCGGGGAGCTGTTTTTT	CARSPTRATSGGSNTGELFF
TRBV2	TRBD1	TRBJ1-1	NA	TGTGCCAGCAGACCCATACAGGGGGCGGACACTGAAGCTTTCTTT	CASRPIQGADTEAFF
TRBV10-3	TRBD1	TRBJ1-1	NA	TGTGCCATCAGTGAGGAGGGGGCGGACACTGAAGCTTTCTTT	CAISEEGADTEAFF
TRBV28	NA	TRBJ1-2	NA	TGTGCCAGCAGTTTATTACAGCCAGATAATGGCTACACCTTC	CASSLLQPDNGYTF
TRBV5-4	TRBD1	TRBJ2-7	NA	TGTGCCAGCAGCGGGGACAGGGTCCTCCACGAGCAGTACTTC	CASSGDRVLHEQYF
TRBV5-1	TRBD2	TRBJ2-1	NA	TGCGCCAGCAGCGCTAGCGGGGAGTACAATGAGCAGTTCTTC	CASSASGEYNEQFF
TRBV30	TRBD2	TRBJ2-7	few	TGTGCCTGGACTAGCGGGGGAAGAAGCTACGAGCAGTACTTC	CAWTSGGRSYEQYF
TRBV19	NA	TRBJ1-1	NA	TGTGCCAGTAGTACACAGGGTCGGGTCGCTTTCTTT	CASSTQGRVAFF
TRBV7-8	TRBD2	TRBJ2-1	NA	TGTGCCAGCAGCAGATCCTCCCCGGGACTAGCGGGGTCTAAGCAGTTCTTC	CASSRSSPGLAGSKQFF
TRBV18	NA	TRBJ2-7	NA	TGTGCCAGCTCACGGGGAACGGGGGGCCAATACGAGCAGTACTTC	CASSRGTGGQYEQYF
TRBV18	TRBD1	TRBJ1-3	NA	TGTGCCAGCTCACCGGACAGGGTCTCTGGAAACACCATATATTTT	CASSPDRVSGNTIYF
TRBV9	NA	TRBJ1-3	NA	TGTGCCAGCAGCGTAGGTACAGGCCTAGGAAGGAAAAACACCATATATTTT	CASSVGTGLGRKNTIYF
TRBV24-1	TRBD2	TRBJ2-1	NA	TGTGCCACCAGTGATTCGCGGACTAGTGGGAGGGAGCAGTTCTTC	CATSDSRTSGREQFF
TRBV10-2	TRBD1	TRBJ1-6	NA	TGCGCCAGCAGTGAATGGGACAGGGATTCACCCCTCCACTTT	CASSEWDRDSPLHF